This record concerns one TCR beta chain sequence. As yet, its antigen is unknown. This sample was taken from a study of Ad26.COV2.S vaccination and SARS-CoV-2 variants. Points from the study as a whole: Compared with placebo recipients, vaccine recipients had higher spike-specific TCR breadth.

Germline CDR1 LNHNV, CDR2 YYDKDF (reference sequence). After removal of 6 bases from V and 6 bases from J, the junction contained 8 bases not matched to a gene. This CDR3 has 14 residues. Treatment specified: around 19 received Ad26.COV2.S at low or high dose, single or two shots; 5 received placebo; per-sample allocation not given. At day 63 after the first vaccine or placebo injection, samples were drawn. The donor was a Boston adult aged 18-55 years. Assay used: immunoSEQ multiplex PCR; TCRdb lists only in-frame clones, some missing. The sample yields some 480,000 clones, around nine tenths seen once.

Sequencing was performed on peripheral blood, taken in a trial of Ad26.COV2.S vaccine versus placebo. The clonotype was recovered from a person between 18 and 65 years old who received the Ad26.COV2.S COVID-19 vaccine or a placebo. The V call is TRBV15, the J call TRBJ2-3; 8 positions agree with TRBD1. CDR3 sequence (DNA): TGTGCCACCAGACATCGGACAGGGAAGGATACGCAGTATTTT. Protein: CATRHRTGKDTQYF.